This T cell receptor beta chain derives from a study of T cell changes during pregnancy in multiple sclerosis. Generated by immunoSEQ multiplex PCR, the TCRdb table keeps only in-frame clones and is missing some. The sample carries about 120,000 clones, under 95% recorded once. There are 13 residues in the CDR3. Germline V gene data show CDR1 as SGHKS and CDR2 as YYEKEE (reference sequence). The V segment lost 4 bases and the J segment 10 bases; nucleotides outside the gene matches: 7. This TCR was recovered from a female donor with multiple sclerosis, enrolled in a pregnancy study. The material sequenced was peripheral blood, taken before pregnancy. The chain carries TRBV5-5 and TRBJ1-5, with 8 positions matching TRBD1. The DNA of the CDR3 is TGTGCCAGCAGCGTGGACAGGGTGTTACCCCAGCATTTT. Its translation is CASSVDRVLPQHF.